This T cell receptor (beta chain) emerged from a study of blood T cells in healthy people across ages. The junction had 3 bases not matched to a gene; V was cut back by 2 bases and J by 0 bases. This CDR3 is 16 amino acids long. The germline gives CDR1 KGHSH, CDR2 LQKENI. Together with a sample-barcoded 5' primer, a J-beta primer mix was included in a second PCR lasting about 6 to 12 cycles. The authors tagged each cDNA molecule using a template-switch adaptor with 12 random nucleotides. TCRdb analysed the 5' RACE reads with MiXCR anew, one entry per CDR3 protein. Here the sample spans about 800,000 distinct CDR3 sequences, roughly 25% being singletons. The sample holds a few counts of this clonotype. Per individual sample, total RNA of at least 6 micrograms was extracted. The data were also submitted as part of a second study, on T cells of mothers and their children. That work states: Related mother-child pairs showed slightly, non-significantly higher overlap than unrelated pairs.

This clonotype originated in a boy aged 10-17 years in good health. Source material: blood. The chain recombines TRBV18 with TRBJ2-3, with 9 nucleotides matching TRBD1. CDR3 DNA: TGTGCCAGCTCACCAACCGGGACAGGGAGCACAGATACGCAGTATTTT. This sequence encodes CASSPTGTGSTDTQYF.